The 9 T cell receptor beta chains reported below all come from one sample, sequenced in a study of cytomegalovirus exposure and HLA in healthy donors (dated by TCRdb to the late 2010s). Library creation used the immunoSEQ multiplex PCR assay. For the multiplex PCR, a mixture combining 60 forward primers for TCR Vbeta segments and 13 reverse primers for TCR Jbeta segments was used. What TCRdb holds here is the immuneACCESS table cut down to in-frame rearrangements. Part of the clones is not present; checked against another copy, under half of the missing clones reflect an unresolved V gene, and the others are unexplained. The sample records 45,000 to 65,000 clones, under 90% of which are singletons. The top ten constitute around 3.3% of the sample. The sequenced sample consisted of PBMCs. The source is a woman between 18 and 29 years old in good health and CMV-seronegative.

V and J are TRBV27 and TRBJ2-7, with D perhaps TRBD2 (5 bases). Between the trimmed V and J ends, which lost 7 bases and 7 bases, there was a span of 17 bases. CDR1 and CDR2 from the germline V gene are MNHEY and SMNVEV (reference sequence). This CDR3 contains 13 residues. The CDR3 DNA follows: TGTGCCAGCACCCCGACCGGGCCGGGGGAGCAGTACTTC. This encodes CASTPTGPGEQYF.

This clone has a handful of counts. V and J are TRBV28 and TRBJ2-1; 12 positions agree with TRBD2. Germline V gives CDR1 MDHEN, CDR2 SYDVKM. CDR3 length: 19 residues. The V segment lost 8 bases and the J segment 0 bases; nucleotides outside the gene matches: 14. The CDR3 nucleotides read TGTGCCAGCGGAATCGACAGACTAGCGGGGGTTAGCTCCTACAATGAGCAGTTCTTC. Residues: CASGIDRLAGVSSYNEQFF.

This chain connects TRBV9 to TRBJ1-5; D may be TRBD1 (5 bases). Trimming removed 0 bases at V and 3 bases at J, with 10 bases between. The CDR3 is 15 amino acids. From germline, CDR1 is SGDLS and CDR2 YYNGEE. As DNA, the CDR3 is TGTGCCAGCAGCGTAGCCGGACACATCAATCAGCCCCAGCATTTT. It translates to CASSVAGHINQPQHF.

This chain uses TRBV27 with TRBJ2-3; 9 nucleotides line up with TRBD2. The ends lost 1 base at V and 0 bases at J; junction bases unmatched: 5. The CDR3 is 17 residues long. From germline, CDR1 is MNHEY and CDR2 SMNVEV (reference sequence). CDR3 residues: CASSLFPSGTSTDTQYF. CDR3 in DNA: TGTGCCAGCAGTTTATTTCCTAGCGGGACGAGCACAGATACGCAGTATTTT.

The genes are TRBV27 and TRBJ1-6; tentative D call: TRBD1 (5 bases). The CDR3 is 17 residues long. V was clipped by 4 bases and J by 4 bases, with 17 bases between them. The germline gives CDR1 MNHEY, CDR2 SMNVEV (reference sequence). The CDR3 DNA reads as TGTGCCAGCAGTTCCCGCGGGGGAACGGCTTATAATTCACCCCTCCACTTT. Protein product: CASSSRGGTAYNSPLHF.

CDR3 region: CASSPGTSRNEQFF. As DNA, the CDR3 is TGTGCCAGTAGTCCCGGGACTAGTCGGAATGAGCAGTTCTTC. V usage is TRBV19 and J usage is TRBJ2-1; 8 nucleotides match TRBD2. J lost 7 bases, V lost 5 bases, and 7 bases had no gene match. This CDR3 is 14 amino acids long. Germline V lookup: CDR1 LNHDA, CDR2 SQIVND (reference sequence).

This CDR3 reads CASRSSGTNYGYTF. In DNA form, the CDR3 reads TGTGCCAGCAGATCCTCCGGGACTAACTATGGCTACACCTTC. The gene calls are TRBV27 and TRBJ1-2, with D unresolved. This CDR3 region has 14 residues. Germline-derived CDR1 and CDR2 are MNHEY and SMNVEV (reference sequence). Trimming pared 6 bases from V and 0 bases from J, leaving 11 bases between.

The chain links TRBV6-5 to TRBJ2-3; TRBD2 matches at 7 bases. Looked up from germline, CDR1 is MNHEY and CDR2 is SVGAGI. The CDR3 is 16 residues long. The J segment lost 2 bases and the V segment lost 0 bases, leaving 5 bases of the junction unmatched. CDR3 nucleotide sequence: TGTGCCAGCAGTTACTCCCGGGAGGCCACCACAGATACGCAGTATTTT. Protein product: CASSYSREATTDTQYF.

This chain uses TRBV5-4 with TRBJ2-3, with no clear D. CDR3 size: 15 residues. Trimming stripped 0 bases from V and 1 base from J, with 9 bases between. Germline lookup yields CDR1 SGHNT and CDR2 YYREEE (reference sequence). In nucleotides, the CDR3 is TGTGCCAGCAGCTTGGACAGCACCCGCACAGATACGCAGTATTTT. It codes for CASSLDSTRTDTQYF.